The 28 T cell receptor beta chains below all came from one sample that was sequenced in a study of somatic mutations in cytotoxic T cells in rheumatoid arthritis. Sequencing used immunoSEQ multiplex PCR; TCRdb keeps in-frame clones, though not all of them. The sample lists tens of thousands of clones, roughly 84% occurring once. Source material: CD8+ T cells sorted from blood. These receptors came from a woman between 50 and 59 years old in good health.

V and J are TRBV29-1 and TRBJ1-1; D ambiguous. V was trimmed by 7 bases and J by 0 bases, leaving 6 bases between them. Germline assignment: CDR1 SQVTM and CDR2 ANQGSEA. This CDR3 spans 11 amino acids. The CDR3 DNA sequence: TGCAGCGCGAACATGAACACTGAAGCTTTCTTT. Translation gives CSANMNTEAFF.

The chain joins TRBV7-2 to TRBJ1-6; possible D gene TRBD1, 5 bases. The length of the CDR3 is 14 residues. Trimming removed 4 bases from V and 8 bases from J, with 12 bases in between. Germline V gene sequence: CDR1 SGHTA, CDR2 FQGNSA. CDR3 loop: CASSSRARDSPLHF. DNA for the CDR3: TGTGCCAGCAGCTCAAGGGCCAGGGATTCACCCCTCCACTTT. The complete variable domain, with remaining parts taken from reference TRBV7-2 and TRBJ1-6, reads GAGVSQSPSNKVTEKGKDVELRCDPISGHTALYWYRQSLGQGLEFLIYFQGNSAPDKSGLPSDRFSAERTGGSVSTLTIQRTQQEDSAVYLCASSSRARDSPLHFGNGTRLTVT.

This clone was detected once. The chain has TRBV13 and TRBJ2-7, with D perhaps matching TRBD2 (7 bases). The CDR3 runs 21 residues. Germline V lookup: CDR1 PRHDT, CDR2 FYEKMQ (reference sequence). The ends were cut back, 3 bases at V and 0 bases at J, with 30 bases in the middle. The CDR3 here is CASSLLARGATTRGYSYEQYF. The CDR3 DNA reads TGTGCCAGCAGCTTGTTAGCCCGGGGGGCTACAACGCGAGGATACTCCTACGAGCAGTACTTC.

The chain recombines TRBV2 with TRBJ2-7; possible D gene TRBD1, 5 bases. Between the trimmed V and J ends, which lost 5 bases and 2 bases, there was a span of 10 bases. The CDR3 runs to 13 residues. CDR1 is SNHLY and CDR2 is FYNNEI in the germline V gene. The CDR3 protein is CASSLTEAYEQYF. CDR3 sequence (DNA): TGTGCCAGCAGTCTGACAGAAGCCTACGAGCAGTACTTC.

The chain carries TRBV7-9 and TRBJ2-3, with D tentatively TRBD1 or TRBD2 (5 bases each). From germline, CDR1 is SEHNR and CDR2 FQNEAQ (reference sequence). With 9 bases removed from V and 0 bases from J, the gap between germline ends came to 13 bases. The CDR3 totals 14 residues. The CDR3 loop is CASSGWGSTDTQYF. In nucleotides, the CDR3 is TGTGCCAGTTCAGGGTGGGGGAGCACAGATACGCAGTATTTT.

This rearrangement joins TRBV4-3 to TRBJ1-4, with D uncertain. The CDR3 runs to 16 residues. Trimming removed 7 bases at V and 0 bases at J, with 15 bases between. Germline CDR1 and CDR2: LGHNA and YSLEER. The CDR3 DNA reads TGCGCCAGCACGAGCGGGGTGTGGGCAACTAATGAAAAACTGTTTTTT. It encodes CASTSGVWATNEKLFF.

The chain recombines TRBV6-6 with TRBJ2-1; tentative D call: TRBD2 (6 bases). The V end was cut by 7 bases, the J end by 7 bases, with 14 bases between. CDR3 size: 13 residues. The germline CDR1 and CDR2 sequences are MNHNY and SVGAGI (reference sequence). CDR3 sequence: CASTPGLVNEQFF. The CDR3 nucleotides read TGTGCCAGCACCCCGGGACTGGTTAATGAGCAGTTCTTC.

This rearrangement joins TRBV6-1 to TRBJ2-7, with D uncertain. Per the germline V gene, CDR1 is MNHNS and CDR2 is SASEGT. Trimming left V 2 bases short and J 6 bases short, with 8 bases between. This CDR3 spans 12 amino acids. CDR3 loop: CASSETWGEQYF. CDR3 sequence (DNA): TGTGCCAGCAGTGAAACTTGGGGCGAGCAGTACTTC.

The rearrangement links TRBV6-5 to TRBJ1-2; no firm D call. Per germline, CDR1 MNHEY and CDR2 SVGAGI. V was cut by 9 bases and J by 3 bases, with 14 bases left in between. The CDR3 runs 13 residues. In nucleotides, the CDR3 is TGTGCCAGTACCCAGTCGACTTACTATGGCTACACCTTC. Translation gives CASTQSTYYGYTF.

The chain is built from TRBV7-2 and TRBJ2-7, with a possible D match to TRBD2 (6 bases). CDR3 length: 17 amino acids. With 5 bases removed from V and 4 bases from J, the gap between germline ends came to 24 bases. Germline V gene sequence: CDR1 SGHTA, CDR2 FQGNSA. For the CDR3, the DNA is TGTGCCAGCAGCACCCCCCCAGACGGGGGTAGGATTTACGAGCAGTACTTC. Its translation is CASSTPPDGGRIYEQYF.

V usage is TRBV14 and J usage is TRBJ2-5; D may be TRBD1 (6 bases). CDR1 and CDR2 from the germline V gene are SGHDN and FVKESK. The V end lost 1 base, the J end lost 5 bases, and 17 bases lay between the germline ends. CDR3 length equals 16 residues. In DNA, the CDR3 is TGTGCCAGCAGCCAAGGCTCGGACAGTATCGCGGAGACCCAGTACTTC. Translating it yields CASSQGSDSIAETQYF.

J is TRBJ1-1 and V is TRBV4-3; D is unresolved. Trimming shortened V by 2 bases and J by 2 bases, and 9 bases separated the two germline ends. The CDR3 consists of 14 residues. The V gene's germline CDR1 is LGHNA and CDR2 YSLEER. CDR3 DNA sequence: TGCGCCAGCAGCCAAAGCCCTAGTAACACTGAAGCTTTCTTT. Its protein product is CASSQSPSNTEAFF.

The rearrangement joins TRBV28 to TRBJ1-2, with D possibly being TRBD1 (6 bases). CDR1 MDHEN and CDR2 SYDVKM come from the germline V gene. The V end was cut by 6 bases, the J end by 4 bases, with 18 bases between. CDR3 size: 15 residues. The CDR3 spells CASSLTGGLGYGYTF. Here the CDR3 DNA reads TGTGCCAGCAGCCTCACGGGGGGGCTGGGCTATGGCTACACCTTC.

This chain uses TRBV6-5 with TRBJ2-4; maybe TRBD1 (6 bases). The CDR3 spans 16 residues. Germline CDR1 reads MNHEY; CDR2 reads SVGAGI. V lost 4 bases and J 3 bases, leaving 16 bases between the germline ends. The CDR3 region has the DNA TGTGCCAGCAGTTTCTCTGCCGACAGGAGCAAAAACATTCAGTACTTC. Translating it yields CASSFSADRSKNIQYF.

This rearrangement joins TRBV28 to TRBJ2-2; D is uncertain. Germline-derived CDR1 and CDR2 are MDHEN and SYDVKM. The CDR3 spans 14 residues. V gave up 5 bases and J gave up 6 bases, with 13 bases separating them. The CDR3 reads CASSPGPRPGELFF. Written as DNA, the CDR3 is TGTGCCAGCAGTCCCGGACCTCGGCCCGGGGAGCTGTTTTTT.

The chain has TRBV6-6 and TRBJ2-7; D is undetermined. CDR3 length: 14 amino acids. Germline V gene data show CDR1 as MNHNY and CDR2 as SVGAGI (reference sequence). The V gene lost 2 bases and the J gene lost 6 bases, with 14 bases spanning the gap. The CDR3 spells CASSYRLWSVEQYF. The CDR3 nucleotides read TGTGCCAGCAGTTACCGTTTGTGGTCCGTCGAGCAGTACTTC.

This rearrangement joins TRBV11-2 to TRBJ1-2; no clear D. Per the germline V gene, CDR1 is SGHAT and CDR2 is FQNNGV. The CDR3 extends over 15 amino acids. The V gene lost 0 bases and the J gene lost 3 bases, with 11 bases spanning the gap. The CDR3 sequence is CASSLDRALHYGYTF. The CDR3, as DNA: TGTGCCAGCAGCTTAGACAGAGCGTTGCACTATGGCTACACCTTC. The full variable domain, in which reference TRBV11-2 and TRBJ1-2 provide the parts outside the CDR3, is EAGVAQSPRYKIIEKRQSVAFWCNPISGHATLYWYQQILGQGPKLLIQFQNNGVVDDSQLPKDRFSAERLKGVDSTLKIQPAKLEDSAVYLCASSLDRALHYGYTFGSGTRLTVV.

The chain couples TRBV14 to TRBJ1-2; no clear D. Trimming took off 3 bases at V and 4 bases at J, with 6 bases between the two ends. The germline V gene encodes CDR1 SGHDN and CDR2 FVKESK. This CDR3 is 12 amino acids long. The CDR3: CASSQNAYGYTF. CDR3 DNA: TGTGCCAGCAGCCAGAATGCCTATGGCTACACCTTC.

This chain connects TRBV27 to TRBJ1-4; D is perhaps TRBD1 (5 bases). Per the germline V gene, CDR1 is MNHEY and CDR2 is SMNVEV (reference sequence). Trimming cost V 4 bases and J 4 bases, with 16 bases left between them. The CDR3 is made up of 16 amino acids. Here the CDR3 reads CASSSVRDPLNEKLFF. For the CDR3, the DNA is TGTGCCAGCAGTTCAGTTCGGGACCCGCTTAATGAAAAACTGTTTTTT.

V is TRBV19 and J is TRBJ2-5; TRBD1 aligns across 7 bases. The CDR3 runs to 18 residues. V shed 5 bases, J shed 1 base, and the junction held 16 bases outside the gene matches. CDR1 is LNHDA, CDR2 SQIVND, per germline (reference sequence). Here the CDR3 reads CASSGHGTALDGQETQYF. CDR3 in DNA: TGTGCCAGTAGTGGTCACGGGACAGCCCTTGACGGCCAAGAGACCCAGTACTTC.

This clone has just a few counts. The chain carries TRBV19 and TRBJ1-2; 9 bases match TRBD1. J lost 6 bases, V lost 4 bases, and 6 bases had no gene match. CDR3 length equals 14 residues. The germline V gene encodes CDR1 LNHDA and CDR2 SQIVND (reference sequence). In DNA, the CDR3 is TGTGCCAGTAGTACAAGGACAGGGGATGATGGCTACACCTTC. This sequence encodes CASSTRTGDDGYTF. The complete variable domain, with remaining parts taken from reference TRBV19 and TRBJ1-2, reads DGGITQSPKYLFRKEGQNVTLSCEQNLNHDAMYWYRQDPGQGLRLIYYSQIVNDFQKGDIAEGYSVSREKKESFPLTVTSAQKNPTAFYLCASSTRTGDDGYTFGSGTRLTVV.

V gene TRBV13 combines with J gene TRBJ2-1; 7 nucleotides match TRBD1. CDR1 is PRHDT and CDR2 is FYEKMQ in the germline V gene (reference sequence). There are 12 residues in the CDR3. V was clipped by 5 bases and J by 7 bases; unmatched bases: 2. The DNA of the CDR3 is TGTGCCAGCAGCCTACAGGGGAATGAGCAGTTCTTC. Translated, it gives CASSLQGNEQFF.

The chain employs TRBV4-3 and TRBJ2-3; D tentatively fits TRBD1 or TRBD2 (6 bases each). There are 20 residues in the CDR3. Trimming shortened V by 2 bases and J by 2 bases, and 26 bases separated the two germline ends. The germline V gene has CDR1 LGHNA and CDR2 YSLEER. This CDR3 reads CASSQQSNRGPYGHTDTQYF. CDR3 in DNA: TGCGCCAGCAGCCAACAATCTAATCGGGGGCCTTACGGGCACACAGATACGCAGTATTTT.

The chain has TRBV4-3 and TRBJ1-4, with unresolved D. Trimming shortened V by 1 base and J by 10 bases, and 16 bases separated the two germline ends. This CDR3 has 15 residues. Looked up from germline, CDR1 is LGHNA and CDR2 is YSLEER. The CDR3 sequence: CASSQALTRVGKLFF. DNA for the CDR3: TGCGCCAGCAGCCAAGCACTAACGAGGGTCGGAAAACTGTTTTTT.

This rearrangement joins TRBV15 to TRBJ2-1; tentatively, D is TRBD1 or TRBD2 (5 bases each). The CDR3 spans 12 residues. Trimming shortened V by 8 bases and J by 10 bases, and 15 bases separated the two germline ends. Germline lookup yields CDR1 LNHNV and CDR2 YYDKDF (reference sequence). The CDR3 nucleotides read TGTGCCACCTCCGGGGCCCCGGGGGAGCAGTTCTTC. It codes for CATSGAPGEQFF.

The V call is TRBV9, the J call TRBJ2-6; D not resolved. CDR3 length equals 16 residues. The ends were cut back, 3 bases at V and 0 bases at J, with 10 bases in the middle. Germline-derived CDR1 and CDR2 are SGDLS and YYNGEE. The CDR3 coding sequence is TGTGCCAGCAGCGAAAACATCTTCTCTGGGGCCAACGTCCTGACTTTC. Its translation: CASSENIFSGANVLTF.

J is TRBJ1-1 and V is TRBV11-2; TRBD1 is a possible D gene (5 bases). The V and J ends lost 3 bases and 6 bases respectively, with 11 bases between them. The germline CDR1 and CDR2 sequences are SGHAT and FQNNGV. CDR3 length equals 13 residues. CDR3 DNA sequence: TGTGCCAGCAGCTTGGGGGGGGTAGCTGAAGCTTTCTTT. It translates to CASSLGGVAEAFF.

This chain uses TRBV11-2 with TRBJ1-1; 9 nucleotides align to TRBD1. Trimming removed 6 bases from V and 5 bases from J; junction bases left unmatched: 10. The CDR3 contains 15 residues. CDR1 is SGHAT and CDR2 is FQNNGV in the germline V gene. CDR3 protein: CASSLHSDRGTEAFF. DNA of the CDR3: TGTGCCAGCAGTTTACATTCGGACAGGGGAACTGAAGCTTTCTTT.